The 18 T cell receptor delta chains presented below share a single source sample, sequenced in a study of gamma-delta chains in newborns, infants, children. With CATT, TCRdb re-called clones from the reads. This sample has 9,000 to 9,500 delta-chain clones, with approximately 22% found just once. Sequencing was carried out using blood. All receptors come from a child who was a newborn, infant or young child, either healthy, febrile or measles-vaccinated (not recorded which).

This clone was recorded a few times. Other DNA sequences in the same sample also yield this CDR3. The chain couples TRDV2 to TRDJ1, with TRDD3 matching over 10 bases. Germline V gene sequence: CDR1 GEAIGNYY, CDR2 EKD. V trimming: 0 bases; J trimming: 1 base; junction bases outside the gene matches: 19. CDR3 length: 21 amino acids. This CDR3 is CACDTVSGGYPQDPPTDKLIF. DNA of the CDR3: TGTGCCTGTGACACCGTAAGTGGGGGATACCCACAGGACCCCCCCACCGATAAACTCATCTTT.

This clone has just a few counts. Other DNA sequences within the sample encode an identical CDR3. The chain is built from TRDV2 and TRDJ1; the D is unclear. Germline CDR1 GEAIGNYY, CDR2 EKD. Between the trimmed V and J ends, which lost 0 bases and 0 bases, there was a span of 10 bases. The CDR3 is 15 amino acids. The CDR3 coding sequence is TGTGCCTGTGACACCGTAGGAATCTACACCGATAAACTCATCTTT. Its protein is CACDTVGIYTDKLIF.

The chain joins TRDV2 to TRDJ1; D call uncertain. This CDR3 is 14 amino acids long. The germline gives CDR1 GEAIGNYY, CDR2 EKD. V lost 3 bases to trimming and J lost 0 bases, with 10 bases between them. CDR3 loop: CACDEREYTDKLIF. CDR3 bases: TGTGCCTGTGACGAACGGGAGTACACCGATAAACTCATCTTT.

This clone came up a few times. CDR3 loop: CACDTVVGSSPGGRKYTDKLIF. CDR3 DNA sequence: TGTGCCTGTGACACCGTAGTTGGATCATCACCGGGGGGTCGCAAGTACACCGATAAACTCATCTTT. The chain recombines TRDV2 with TRDJ1, with a weak D call TRDD3 (5 bases). V was trimmed by 0 bases and J by 0 bases, leaving 31 bases between them. Germline V gene sequence: CDR1 GEAIGNYY, CDR2 EKD. This CDR3 comprises 22 residues.

In its sample, this clone was seen a few times. The rearrangement uses TRDV2 and TRDJ1; TRDD3 agrees at 12 bases. Germline V gene sequence: CDR1 GEAIGNYY, CDR2 EKD. V shed 1 base and J 0 bases; nucleotides not matched to a gene: 2. The CDR3 is made up of 16 amino acids. CDR3 protein: CACDTLGDTNTDKLIF. The CDR3 DNA reads as TGTGCCTGTGACACGCTGGGGGATACGAACACCGATAAACTCATCTTT.

About this clone itself: The sample contains more than one DNA sequence encoding this CDR3. This rearrangement joins TRDV2 to TRDJ1; the match to TRDD3 covers 8 bases. From germline, CDR1 is GEAIGNYY and CDR2 EKD. This CDR3 contains 17 residues. J was trimmed by 2 bases and V by 3 bases; bases with no gene match: 13. CDR3 region: CACDRIGGFPNTDKLIF. Written as DNA, the CDR3 is TGTGCCTGTGACCGGATTGGGGGATTCCCGAATACCGATAAACTCATCTTT.

By frequency in the sample, this clone is medium-sized. At the DNA level, this CDR3 is encoded by other sequences in the same sample as well. The chain joins TRDV2 to TRDJ1, with 8 bases identical to TRDD3. V shed 0 bases and J 8 bases; nucleotides not matched to a gene: 13. This CDR3 has 16 residues. The V gene's germline CDR1 is GEAIGNYY and CDR2 EKD. CDR3 nucleotide sequence: TGTGCCTGTGACACCGTGGGGATACTCAATTCGGAGAAACTCATCTTT. Protein sequence: CACDTVGILNSEKLIF.

A remark on this clone: Sequence at one end of the junction differs from germline and may be a read error. The V gene is TRDV2, the J gene TRDJ1; the D gene is possibly TRDD3 (6 bases). This CDR3 comprises 15 residues. CDR1 is GEAIGNYY, CDR2 EKD, per germline. CDR3 loop: CACDTVGGRADQLIF. Here the CDR3 DNA reads TGTGCCTGTGACACCGTTGGGGGTCGGGCCGATCAACTCATCTTT.

The rearrangement uses TRDV2 and TRDJ3; 11 bases are a match to TRDD3. The CDR3 covers 23 residues. V gave up 0 bases and J gave up 1 base; unmatched junction bases: 16. Germline lookup yields CDR1 GEAIGNYY and CDR2 EKD. The CDR3 DNA reads TGTGCCTGTGACACCGTCGCCCAGTTACTGGGGGATATACAGTCCTGGGACACCCGACAGATGTTTTTC. It is translated as CACDTVAQLLGDIQSWDTRQMFF.

This clone qualifies as medium-sized. V usage is TRDV2 and J usage is TRDJ3; 10 positions match TRDD3. The CDR3 covers 19 residues. Per the germline V gene, CDR1 is GEAIGNYY and CDR2 is EKD. The J segment lost 0 bases and the V segment lost 1 base, leaving 5 bases of the junction unmatched. The CDR3 loop reads CACDTGGYPSSWDTRQMFF. CDR3 DNA: TGTGCCTGTGACACTGGGGGATACCCAAGCTCCTGGGACACCCGACAGATGTTTTTC.

This clone came up a few times. The chain joins TRDV2 to TRDJ1, with 12 bases aligning to TRDD3. Germline V gene lookup returns CDR1 GEAIGNYY and CDR2 EKD. The CDR3 has 19 residues. Losses at the gene ends were 3 bases for V and 7 bases for J; bases not matched to a gene: 20. For the CDR3, the DNA is TGTGCCTGTGACGCACTACTGAACAGCCTGGGGGATACGGCGGCTAAACTCATCTTT. Translation gives CACDALLNSLGDTAAKLIF.

There are a few counts of this clone. The chain has TRDV2 and TRDJ2, with D perhaps matching TRDD3 (6 bases). With 2 bases removed from V and 0 bases from J, the gap between germline ends came to 18 bases. Germline CDR1 and CDR2: GEAIGNYY and EKD. This CDR3 has 18 residues. This CDR3 is CACDSLRGDSSLTAQLFF. As DNA, the CDR3 is TGTGCCTGTGACAGCCTTAGAGGGGATTCTTCTTTGACAGCACAACTCTTCTTT.

To note about this clone: One end of the junction is discordant with germline, which a read error may explain. The chain uses TRDV2 and TRDJ1; 8 bases are a match to TRDD3. CDR1 and CDR2 from the germline V gene are GEAIGNYY and EKD. CDR3 length: 21 amino acids. The CDR3 DNA follows: TGTGCCTGTGACGTTCTTACTGGGGGTCCGCCCCAACCCACGTGCACCGATAAGCTCATCTTT. Its translation is CACDVLTGGPPQPTCTDKLIF.

This clone appeared a few times. The chain is built from TRDV2 and TRDJ1; D might be TRDD1 (6 bases). This CDR3 is 18 amino acids long. CDR1 and CDR2 (germline): GEAIGNYY, EKD. The V and J ends lost 0 bases and 4 bases respectively, with 23 bases between them. CDR3 loop: CACDTADLHSPNSDKLIF. CDR3 nucleotides: TGTGCCTGTGACACCGCGGATCTGCACTCCCCAAATAGCGATAAACTCATCTTT.

As to this clone: This CDR3 is also generated by other DNA sequences in the sample. V and J are TRDV2 and TRDJ1; TRDD3 aligns across 8 bases. CDR3 length: 16 amino acids. The germline gives CDR1 GEAIGNYY, CDR2 EKD. The junction had 6 bases not matched to a gene; V was cut back by 1 base and J by 0 bases. CDR3 residues: CACDTLGDTYTDKLIF. CDR3 DNA sequence: TGTGCCTGTGACACTTTAGGGGATACCTACACCGATAAACTCATCTTT.

On this clone itself: A single base separates this from a much larger clone, so it may be a read error. The chain recombines TRDV2 with TRDJ1; D is uncertain. Per the germline V gene, CDR1 is GEAIGNYY and CDR2 is EKD. Between the trimmed V and J ends, which lost 3 bases and 0 bases, there was a span of 16 bases. The CDR3 length is 16 residues. For the CDR3, the DNA is TGTGCCTGTGACCCCATTCCGGCAATTCACACCGATAAACTCATCTTT. This sequence encodes CACDPIPAIHTDKLIF.

A few counts support this clone. One junction end does not reproduce the germline sequence, and a read error may be involved. This same CDR3 is encoded by further DNA sequences in the sample. The genes are TRDV2 and TRDJ1; no definite D call. There are 15 residues in the CDR3. CDR1 GEAIGNYY and CDR2 EKD come from the germline V gene. The CDR3 sequence is CACDRVSRYTDKLIF. The CDR3 nucleotides read TGTGCCTGTGACAGGGTTAGCCGGTACACCGATAAACTCATCTTC.

This clone has a handful of counts. A read error may produce the germline difference seen at one junction end. The rearrangement links TRDV1 to TRDJ1; D possibly corresponds to TRDD3 (6 bases). CDR3 length equals 21 residues. The germline V gene encodes CDR1 TSWWSYY and CDR2 QGS. CDR3 in amino acids: CAPGDGLIYPIAGMYTDKLIF. The CDR3 DNA reads as TGTGCTCCTGGGGACGGCTTAATCTACCCGATCGCGGGAATGTACACCGATAAACTCATCTTT.